This is a list of T cell receptor beta chains from one sample in a study of cytotoxic CD8 clonotypes in ibrutinib-treated CLL. Sequencing used immunoSEQ multiplex PCR; TCRdb keeps in-frame clones, though not all of them. In the table there are more than 200,000 clones, roughly 70% of which are singletons. Sequencing used PBMCs, obtained after 24 months of ibrutinib treatment. The source of these receptors is a human donor with chronic lymphocytic leukemia. CDR3s include the opening cysteine and the closing phenylalanine or tryptophan. Each record gives: J gene, V gene, clone size, D gene, CDR3 protein, CDR3 DNA. D genes are given only for firm matches. Only part of the rows carry a size: once, few, many, or a class if the clone is expanded.

TRBJ2-1,TRBV6-4,.,.,CASSGGPRSYNEQFF,TGTGCCAGCAGTGGGGGACCACGCTCCTACAATGAGCAGTTCTTC
TRBJ2-1,TRBV9,.,.,CASSVDGGSSYNEQFF,TGTGCCAGCAGCGTAGATGGCGGTAGCTCCTACAATGAGCAGTTCTTC
TRBJ2-7,TRBV5-1,.,TRBD2,CASSFSGRVDEQYF,TGCGCCAGCAGCTTTAGCGGGAGGGTAGACGAGCAGTACTTC
TRBJ1-5,TRBV6-6,few,.,CASSFLPQPQHF,TGTGCCAGCAGTTTCCTACCCCAGCCCCAGCATTTT
TRBJ1-2,TRBV28,.,.,CASKSDDSYGYTF,TGTGCCAGCAAATCAGATGACAGCTATGGCTACACCTTC
TRBJ1-1,TRBV9,.,.,CASSDSFTEAFF,TGTGCCAGCAGCGATTCATTTACTGAAGCTTTCTTT
TRBJ1-1,TRBV9,.,TRBD1,CASSLGSGGDIDTEAFF,TGTGCCAGCAGCTTGGGATCAGGGGGCGACATAGACACTGAAGCTTTCTTT
TRBJ2-7,TRBV28,.,TRBD1,CASSLSGQGANEQYF,TGTGCCAGCAGTTTATCGGGACAGGGGGCGAACGAGCAGTACTTC
TRBJ2-1,TRBV5-1,few,TRBD2,CASRKLATYTSSYNEQFF,TGCGCCAGCAGGAAACTAGCGACTTATACCAGCTCCTACAATGAGCAGTTCTTC
TRBJ2-1,TRBV28,once,.,CASSFYGLGTYNEQFF,TGTGCCAGCAGTTTCTATGGGCTTGGGACCTACAATGAGCAGTTCTTC
TRBJ2-7,TRBV27,few,TRBD1,CASSWTGREQYF,TGTGCCAGCAGTTGGACAGGGAGGGAGCAGTACTTC
TRBJ1-2,TRBV9,.,.,CASMRDANYGYTF,TGTGCCAGCATGCGGGACGCCAACTATGGCTACACCTTC
TRBJ1-5,TRBV30,.,.,CAWSWDNNQPQHF,TGTGCCTGGAGCTGGGACAACAATCAGCCCCAGCATTTT
TRBJ2-7,TRBV6-6,.,.,CASSLDRLSYEQYF,TGTGCCAGCAGTCTCGACAGGCTAAGCTACGAGCAGTACTTC
TRBJ2-2,TRBV28,.,.,CASPEARELFF,TGTGCCAGCCCCGAGGCACGGGAGCTGTTTTTT
TRBJ2-1,TRBV4-3,.,.,CASSQRRGVYNEQFF,TGCGCCAGCAGCCAAAGGAGGGGGGTCTACAATGAGCAGTTCTTC
TRBJ1-4,TRBV27,.,.,CASTTGLNEKLFF,TGTGCCAGCACTACAGGACTTAATGAAAAACTGTTTTTT
TRBJ2-7,TRBV18,.,.,CASSPVLRGHEQYF,TGTGCCAGCTCACCGGTCTTGCGTGGCCACGAGCAGTACTTC
TRBJ2-1,TRBV28,.,TRBD2,CASSLQQTSGINEQFF,TGTGCCAGCAGTTTACAGCAGACTAGCGGAATAAATGAGCAGTTCTTC
TRBJ2-1,TRBV7-9,.,TRBD2,CASSSRATSGSNEQFF,TGTGCCAGCAGCTCCCGAGCGACTAGCGGGAGCAATGAGCAGTTCTTC
TRBJ1-2,TRBV27,once,.,CASSPRTDIYGYTF,TGTGCCAGCAGCCCCAGGACAGACATCTATGGCTACACCTTC
TRBJ2-7,TRBV27,.,.,CASSLTGPGYEQYF,TGTGCCAGCAGTTTAACCGGGCCGGGGTACGAGCAGTACTTC
TRBJ2-7,TRBV6-5,.,.,CASSSPAGVSYEQYF,TGTGCCAGCAGTTCCCCGGCAGGGGTCTCCTACGAGCAGTACTTC
TRBJ2-6,TRBV4-1,.,TRBD1,CASSQESIIGQGSSGANVLTF,TGCGCCAGCAGCCAAGAAAGTATTATAGGACAGGGGTCCTCTGGGGCCAACGTCCTGACTTTC
TRBJ2-1,TRBV7-3,.,TRBD2,CASSPIIGTKEQFF,TGTGCCAGCAGCCCGATAATCGGGACTAAAGAGCAGTTCTTC
TRBJ1-1,TRBV4-2,few,TRBD1,CASSQGPGQVVNTEAFF,TGTGCCAGCAGCCAGGGACCGGGACAGGTTGTGAACACTGAAGCTTTCTTT